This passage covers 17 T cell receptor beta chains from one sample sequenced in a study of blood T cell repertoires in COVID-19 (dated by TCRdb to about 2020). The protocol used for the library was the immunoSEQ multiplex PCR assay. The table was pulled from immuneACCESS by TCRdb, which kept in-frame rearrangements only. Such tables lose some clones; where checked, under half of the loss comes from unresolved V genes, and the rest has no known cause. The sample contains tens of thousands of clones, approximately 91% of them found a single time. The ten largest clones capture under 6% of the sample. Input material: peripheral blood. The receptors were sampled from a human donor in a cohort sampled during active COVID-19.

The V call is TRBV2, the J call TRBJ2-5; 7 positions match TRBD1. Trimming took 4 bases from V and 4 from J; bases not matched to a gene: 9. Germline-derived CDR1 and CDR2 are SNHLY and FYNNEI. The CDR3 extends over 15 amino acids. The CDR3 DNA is TGTGCCAGCAGTGTTGAGGGGGCAAGGGGAGAGACCCAGTACTTC. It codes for CASSVEGARGETQYF.

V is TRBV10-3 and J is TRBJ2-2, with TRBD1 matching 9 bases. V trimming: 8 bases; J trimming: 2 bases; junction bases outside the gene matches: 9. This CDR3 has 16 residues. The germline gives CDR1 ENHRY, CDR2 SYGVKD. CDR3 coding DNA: TGTGCCATCCGGACAGGGGTAGCGGCAAACACCGGGGAGCTGTTTTTT. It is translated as CAIRTGVAANTGELFF.

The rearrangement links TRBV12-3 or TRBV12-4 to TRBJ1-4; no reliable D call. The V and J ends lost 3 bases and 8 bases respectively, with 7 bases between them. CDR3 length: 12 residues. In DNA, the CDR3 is TGTGCCAGCAGTTTGCCGGGAGAAAAACTGTTTTTT. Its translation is CASSLPGEKLFF.

The CDR3 region is CASSLISGGATDTQYF. Written as DNA, the CDR3 is TGTGCCAGCAGCTTGATTAGCGGGGGGGCTACAGATACGCAGTATTTT. The gene calls are TRBV7-2 and TRBJ2-3; 11 bases agree with TRBD2. The CDR3 totals 16 residues. The germline V gene has CDR1 SGHTA and CDR2 FQGNSA. The trim removed 3 bases at V and 3 bases at J, leaving 5 bases unmatched.

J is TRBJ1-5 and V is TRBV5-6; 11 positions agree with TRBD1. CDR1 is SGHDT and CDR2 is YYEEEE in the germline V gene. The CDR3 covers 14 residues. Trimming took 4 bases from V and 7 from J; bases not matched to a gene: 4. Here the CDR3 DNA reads TGTGCCAGCAGCGGACAGGGGGCTGGCCAGCCCCAGCATTTT. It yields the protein CASSGQGAGQPQHF.

Written as DNA, the CDR3 is TGTGCCAGTTCTCTGGGCAGCTCTAATTCACCCCTCCACTTT. This translates into CASSLGSSNSPLHF. The V gene is TRBV9, the J gene TRBJ1-6; D ambiguous. The CDR3 contains 14 residues. Germline V gives CDR1 SGDLS, CDR2 YYNGEE. Between the trimmed V and J ends, which lost 8 bases and 6 bases, there was a span of 15 bases.

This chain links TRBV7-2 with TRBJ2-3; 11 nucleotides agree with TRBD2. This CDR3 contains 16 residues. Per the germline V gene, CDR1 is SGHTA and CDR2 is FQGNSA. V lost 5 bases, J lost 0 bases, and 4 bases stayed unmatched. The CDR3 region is CASSPRLAGSTDTQYF. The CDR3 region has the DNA TGTGCCAGCAGCCCTCGACTAGCGGGAAGCACAGATACGCAGTATTTT.

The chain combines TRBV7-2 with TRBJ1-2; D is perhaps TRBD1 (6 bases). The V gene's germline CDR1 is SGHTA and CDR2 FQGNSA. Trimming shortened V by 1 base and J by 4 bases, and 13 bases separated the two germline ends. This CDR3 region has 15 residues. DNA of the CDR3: TGTGCCAGCAGCTTAGTCCAGGGGACCATCTATGGCTACACCTTC. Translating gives CASSLVQGTIYGYTF.

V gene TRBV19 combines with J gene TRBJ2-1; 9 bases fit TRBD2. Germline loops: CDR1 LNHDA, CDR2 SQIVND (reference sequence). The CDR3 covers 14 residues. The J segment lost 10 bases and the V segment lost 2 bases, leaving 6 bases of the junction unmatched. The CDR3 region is CASSIWAGGDEQFF. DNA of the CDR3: TGTGCCAGTAGTATATGGGCGGGAGGGGACGAGCAGTTCTTC.

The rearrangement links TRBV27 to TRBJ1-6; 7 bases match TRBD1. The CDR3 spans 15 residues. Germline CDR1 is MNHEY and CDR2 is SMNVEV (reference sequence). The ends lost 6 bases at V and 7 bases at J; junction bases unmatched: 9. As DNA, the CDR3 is TGTGCCAGCAGGACCCGGGACAGCACCAATTCACCCCTCCACTTT. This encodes CASRTRDSTNSPLHF.

DNA of the CDR3: TGTGCCACCAGTGATCCCAACAGGGTGTCGGAGCTGTTTTTT. Its translation is CATSDPNRVSELFF. This chain links TRBV24-1 with TRBJ2-2; D is possibly TRBD1 (6 bases). V lost 3 bases and J lost 10, with 14 bases in between. Germline lookup yields CDR1 KGHDR and CDR2 SFDVKD. This CDR3 has 14 amino acids.

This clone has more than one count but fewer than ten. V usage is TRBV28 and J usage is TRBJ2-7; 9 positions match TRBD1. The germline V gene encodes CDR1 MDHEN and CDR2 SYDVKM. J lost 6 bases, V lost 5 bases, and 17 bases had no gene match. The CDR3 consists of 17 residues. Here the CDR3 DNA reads TGTGCCAGCAGTGCACTACCACAGGGGGCCCTATTCGGCGAGCAGTACGTC. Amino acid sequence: CASSALPQGALFGEQYV.

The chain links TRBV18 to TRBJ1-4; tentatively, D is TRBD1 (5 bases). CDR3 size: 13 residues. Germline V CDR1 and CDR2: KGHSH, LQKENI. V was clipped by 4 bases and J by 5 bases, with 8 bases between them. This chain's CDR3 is CASSRQQNEKLFF. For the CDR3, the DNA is TGTGCCAGCTCACGACAGCAGAATGAAAAACTGTTTTTT.

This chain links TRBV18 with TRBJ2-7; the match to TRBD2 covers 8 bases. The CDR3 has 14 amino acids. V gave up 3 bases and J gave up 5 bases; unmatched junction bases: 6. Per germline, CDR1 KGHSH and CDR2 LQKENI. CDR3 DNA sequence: TGTGCCAGCTCACCCCAGCGGGAGCTAAACGAGCAGTACGTC. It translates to CASSPQRELNEQYV.

CDR3 sequence reads: CASRGGSAIWGYTF. CDR3 DNA sequence: TGTGCCAGCAGGGGGGGATCGGCAATATGGGGCTACACCTTC. The V gene is TRBV7-2, the J gene TRBJ1-2; D is perhaps TRBD1 (5 bases). Germline values: CDR1 SGHTA, CDR2 FQGNSA. V was cut by 6 bases and J by 8 bases, with 19 bases left in between. The CDR3 covers 14 residues.

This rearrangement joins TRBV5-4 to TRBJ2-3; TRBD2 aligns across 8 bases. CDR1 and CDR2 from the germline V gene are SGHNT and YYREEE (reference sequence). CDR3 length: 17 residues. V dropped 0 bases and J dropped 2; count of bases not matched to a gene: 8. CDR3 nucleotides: TGTGCCAGCAGCTTGGCCCTTAGCGGGGTACACACAGATACGCAGTATTTT. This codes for CASSLALSGVHTDTQYF.

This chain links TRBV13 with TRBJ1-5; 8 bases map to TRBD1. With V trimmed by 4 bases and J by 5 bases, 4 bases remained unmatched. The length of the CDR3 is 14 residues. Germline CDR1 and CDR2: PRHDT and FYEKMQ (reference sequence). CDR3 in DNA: TGTGCCAGCAGCTCGGGACAGGCCCATCAGCCCCAGCATTTT. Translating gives CASSSGQAHQPQHF.